The sequence of this T cell receptor (beta chain) was determined in a study of cytomegalovirus exposure and HLA in healthy donors. Study information: Within an early data release were 80 million to 90 million unique TCRs drawn from HLA-typed donors. Study results and limitations: A missense variant in DCLRE1C was later tied to TCR beta V- and J-gene trimming. The authors judged a highly shared variant cluster likely a sequencing artifact.

To note about this clone: Its specificity is unknown.

The CDR3 has 16 residues. Losses at the gene ends were 0 bases for V and 6 bases for J; bases not matched to a gene: 1. The germline CDR1 and CDR2 sequences are SGDLS and YYNGEE. Use of 60 Vbeta and 13 Jbeta primers characterized the PCR. Authors' data handling: A later analysis tallied approximately 80 million unique TCR beta chains, around 9.9 million of them shared. The table came from immunoSEQ multiplex PCR; TCRdb's copy has only in-frame clones and leaves some out. That table gives V, J and clone size, and the DNA gave D and trimming. The sample contains under 150,000 clones, approximately 64% of which appear only once.

Specimen: PBMCs. V gene TRBV9 combines with J gene TRBJ2-2; TRBD2 matches 14 bases. The sequence derives from a woman aged 40-49 years in good health and CMV-seronegative. The CDR3 region is CASSVATSGGAGELFF. The CDR3 coding sequence is TGTGCCAGCAGCGTAGCGACTAGCGGGGGGGCCGGGGAGCTGTTTTTT.